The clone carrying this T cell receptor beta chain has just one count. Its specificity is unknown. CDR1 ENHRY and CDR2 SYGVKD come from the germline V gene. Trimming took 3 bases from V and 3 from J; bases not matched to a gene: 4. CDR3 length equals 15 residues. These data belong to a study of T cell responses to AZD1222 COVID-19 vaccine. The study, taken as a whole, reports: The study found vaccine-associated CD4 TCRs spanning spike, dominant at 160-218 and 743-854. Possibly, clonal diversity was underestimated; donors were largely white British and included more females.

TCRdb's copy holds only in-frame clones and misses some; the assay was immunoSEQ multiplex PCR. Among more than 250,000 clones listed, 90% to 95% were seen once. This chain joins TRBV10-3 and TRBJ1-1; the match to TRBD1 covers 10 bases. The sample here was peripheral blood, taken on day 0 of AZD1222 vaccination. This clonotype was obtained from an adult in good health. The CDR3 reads CAISDRDRGYTEAFF. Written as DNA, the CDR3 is TGTGCCATCAGTGACCGGGACAGGGGTTACACTGAAGCTTTCTTT.